This is a list of T cell receptor beta chains from one sample in a study of blood T cell repertoires in COVID-19. TCRdb's table, derived via immunoSEQ multiplex PCR, lists solely in-frame clones and lacks some. Of tens of thousands of clones in the sample, 80% to 90% were seen once. Sequencing used peripheral blood. The origin of the receptors is an elderly woman with acute or convalescent COVID-19. Both conserved end residues are part of each CDR3. Fields, in order: J gene, V gene, clone size, D gene, CDR3 protein, CDR3 DNA. D genes are given only for firm matches. Part of the rows lack a size; the others show once, few, many or a class for expanded clones.

j_call: TRBJ1-2
v_call: TRBV19
clone_size: -
d_call: TRBD1
cdr3_aa: CASSRYSPRADREGYGYTF
cdr3_nt: TGTGCCAGTAGTCGTTACTCCCCCCGGGCCGACAGGGAAGGGTATGGCTACACCTTC

j_call: TRBJ2-3
v_call: TRBV7-6
clone_size: -
d_call: -
cdr3_aa: CASSLESGVTDTQYF
cdr3_nt: TGTGCCAGCAGCTTAGAGTCAGGGGTCACAGATACGCAGTATTTT

j_call: TRBJ2-5
v_call: TRBV7-6
clone_size: -
d_call: TRBD2
cdr3_aa: CASSIIAGGQETQYF
cdr3_nt: TGTGCCAGCAGTATAATAGCGGGGGGCCAAGAGACCCAGTACTTC

j_call: TRBJ2-6
v_call: TRBV27
clone_size: -
d_call: -
cdr3_aa: CASSPLTSGANVLTF
cdr3_nt: TGTGCCAGCAGTCCCCTAACCTCTGGGGCCAACGTCCTGACTTTC

j_call: TRBJ2-5
v_call: TRBV28
clone_size: -
d_call: -
cdr3_aa: CASEEGLQETQYF
cdr3_nt: TGTGCCAGCGAGGAGGGGCTGCAAGAGACCCAGTACTTC

j_call: TRBJ1-1
v_call: TRBV5-1
clone_size: -
d_call: TRBD1
cdr3_aa: CASSLRQGATEAFF
cdr3_nt: TGCGCCAGCAGCTTACGACAGGGGGCCACTGAAGCTTTCTTT

j_call: TRBJ2-1
v_call: TRBV7-9
clone_size: -
d_call: TRBD1
cdr3_aa: CASSFPTGGSHNEQFF
cdr3_nt: TGTGCCAGCAGCTTCCCTACAGGGGGGTCTCACAATGAGCAGTTCTTC

j_call: TRBJ1-2
v_call: TRBV19
clone_size: few
d_call: TRBD1
cdr3_aa: CASSIFGQGVSGYTF
cdr3_nt: TGTGCCAGTAGTATCTTCGGACAGGGTGTCTCTGGCTACACCTTC

j_call: TRBJ2-2
v_call: TRBV5-1
clone_size: -
d_call: -
cdr3_aa: CASSPREGVNTGELFF
cdr3_nt: TGCGCCAGCAGCCCTCGCGAAGGGGTGAACACCGGGGAGCTGTTTTTT

j_call: TRBJ1-3
v_call: TRBV12-5
clone_size: once
d_call: -
cdr3_aa: CASGLGGSGNTIYF
cdr3_nt: TGTGCTAGTGGTTTAGGAGGCTCTGGAAACACCATATATTTT

j_call: TRBJ1-5
v_call: TRBV25-1
clone_size: once
d_call: -
cdr3_aa: CARKGLNQPQHF
cdr3_nt: TGTGCCAGAAAGGGACTTAATCAGCCCCAGCATTTT

j_call: TRBJ2-3
v_call: TRBV6-2/TRBV6-3
clone_size: -
d_call: TRBD2
cdr3_aa: CASSPWSGGAEDTQYF
cdr3_nt: TGTGCCAGCAGCCCTTGGAGCGGGGGGGCCGAAGATACGCAGTATTTT

j_call: TRBJ1-5
v_call: TRBV29-1
clone_size: -
d_call: TRBD1
cdr3_aa: CSVDTGAQPQHF
cdr3_nt: TGCAGCGTGGATACAGGGGCGCAGCCCCAGCATTTT

j_call: TRBJ2-2
v_call: TRBV3-1/TRBV3-2
clone_size: -
d_call: TRBD1
cdr3_aa: CASSQVRQGPGGELFF
cdr3_nt: TGTGCCAGCAGCCAAGTGAGACAGGGCCCCGGCGGGGAGCTGTTTTTT

j_call: TRBJ2-6
v_call: TRBV4-1
clone_size: -
d_call: -
cdr3_aa: CASSQEGVSGANVLTF
cdr3_nt: TGCGCCAGCAGCCAAGAAGGGGTCTCTGGGGCCAACGTCCTGACTTTC

j_call: TRBJ1-1
v_call: TRBV5-1
clone_size: few
d_call: -
cdr3_aa: CASSLGSGKNTEAFF
cdr3_nt: TGCGCCAGCAGCTTAGGGTCGGGGAAAAACACTGAAGCTTTCTTT

j_call: TRBJ1-2
v_call: TRBV3-1/TRBV3-2
clone_size: once
d_call: TRBD1
cdr3_aa: CASSQPGQGYGYTF
cdr3_nt: TGTGCCAGCAGCCAACCGGGACAGGGTTATGGCTACACCTTC

j_call: TRBJ2-7
v_call: TRBV19
clone_size: -
d_call: TRBD1
cdr3_aa: CEEGDRGLRTYEQYF
cdr3_nt: TGCGAGGAAGGGGACAGGGGGCTGAGGACTTACGAGCAGTACTTC

j_call: TRBJ1-1
v_call: TRBV6-5
clone_size: -
d_call: TRBD1
cdr3_aa: CASSYSADRGTEAFF
cdr3_nt: TGTGCCAGCAGTTACTCCGCGGACAGGGGCACTGAAGCTTTCTTT

j_call: TRBJ1-1
v_call: TRBV5-1
clone_size: -
d_call: TRBD1
cdr3_aa: CASSRTGMNTEAFF
cdr3_nt: TGCGCCAGCAGCCGGACAGGGATGAACACTGAAGCTTTCTTT

j_call: TRBJ1-4
v_call: TRBV2
clone_size: -
d_call: TRBD1
cdr3_aa: CASGGQGLEKLFF
cdr3_nt: TGTGCCAGCGGGGGACAGGGGTTGGAAAAACTGTTTTTT

j_call: TRBJ2-6
v_call: TRBV19
clone_size: few
d_call: -
cdr3_aa: CASRSYSSGANVLTF
cdr3_nt: TGTGCCAGTAGGAGCTACAGTTCTGGGGCCAACGTCCTGACTTTC

j_call: TRBJ1-5
v_call: TRBV19
clone_size: -
d_call: TRBD1
cdr3_aa: CASRSGGISNQPQHF
cdr3_nt: TGTGCCAGCCGATCAGGGGGCATAAGCAATCAGCCCCAGCATTTT

j_call: TRBJ1-4
v_call: TRBV6-5
clone_size: -
d_call: -
cdr3_aa: CASSPTKEKLFF
cdr3_nt: TGTGCCAGCAGTCCGACAAAGGAAAAACTGTTTTTT

j_call: TRBJ1-3
v_call: TRBV5-1
clone_size: -
d_call: TRBD1
cdr3_aa: CASSMTGGTGNTIYF
cdr3_nt: TGCGCCAGCAGCATGACAGGGGGCACTGGAAACACCATATATTTT

j_call: TRBJ2-1
v_call: TRBV6-5
clone_size: -
d_call: -
cdr3_aa: CASRIRGNYNEQFF
cdr3_nt: TGTGCCAGCAGAATTAGAGGGAACTACAATGAGCAGTTCTTC

j_call: TRBJ1-4
v_call: TRBV3-1/TRBV3-2
clone_size: few
d_call: -
cdr3_aa: CASSHGRRGEKLFF
cdr3_nt: TGTGCCAGCAGCCACGGCAGGAGAGGGGAAAAACTGTTTTTT

j_call: TRBJ1-1
v_call: TRBV25-1
clone_size: once
d_call: TRBD1
cdr3_aa: CASSDPDRGHTEAFF
cdr3_nt: TGTGCCAGCAGTGACCCGGACAGGGGGCACACTGAAGCTTTCTTT

j_call: TRBJ2-5
v_call: TRBV5-4
clone_size: -
d_call: TRBD1
cdr3_aa: CASSLGTGGQETQYF
cdr3_nt: TGTGCCAGCAGCCTGGGGACAGGGGGCCAAGAGACCCAGTACTTC

j_call: TRBJ1-5
v_call: TRBV4-2
clone_size: -
d_call: TRBD1
cdr3_aa: CASSQEGQGGQPQHF
cdr3_nt: TGTGCCAGCAGCCAAGAAGGACAGGGGGGTCAGCCCCAGCATTTT

j_call: TRBJ1-2
v_call: TRBV6-5
clone_size: -
d_call: TRBD1
cdr3_aa: CASTPGQLYGYTF
cdr3_nt: TGTGCCAGCACTCCGGGACAGCTCTATGGCTACACCTTC

j_call: TRBJ2-7
v_call: TRBV10-3
clone_size: -
d_call: -
cdr3_aa: CATLDGSSYEQYF
cdr3_nt: TGTGCCACCCTGGACGGGAGCTCCTACGAGCAGTACTTC

j_call: TRBJ2-3
v_call: TRBV5-8
clone_size: -
d_call: -
cdr3_aa: CASSLSGSTDTQYF
cdr3_nt: TGTGCCAGCAGCTTGAGCGGTAGCACAGATACGCAGTATTTT

j_call: TRBJ1-2
v_call: TRBV3-1/TRBV3-2
clone_size: -
d_call: TRBD1
cdr3_aa: CASSPGDRGTNGYTF
cdr3_nt: TGTGCCAGCAGCCCCGGGGACAGGGGGACTAATGGCTACACCTTC

j_call: TRBJ2-7
v_call: TRBV3-1/TRBV3-2
clone_size: -
d_call: TRBD1
cdr3_aa: CASSQDQAGGYHEQYF
cdr3_nt: TGTGCCAGCAGCCAAGATCAGGCAGGGGGTTATCACGAGCAGTACTTC

j_call: TRBJ2-2
v_call: TRBV24-1
clone_size: -
d_call: -
cdr3_aa: CATSTGNTGELFF
cdr3_nt: TGTGCCACCAGTACAGGGAACACCGGGGAGCTGTTTTTT

j_call: TRBJ1-6
v_call: TRBV6-6
clone_size: -
d_call: -
cdr3_aa: CASSQYTGSNSPLHF
cdr3_nt: TGTGCCAGCAGTCAATATACAGGGAGTAATTCACCCCTCCACTTT

j_call: TRBJ2-3
v_call: TRBV5-4
clone_size: -
d_call: TRBD1
cdr3_aa: CASSEGQAQDTQYF
cdr3_nt: TGTGCCAGCAGTGAGGGACAGGCTCAAGATACGCAGTATTTT

j_call: TRBJ2-2
v_call: TRBV5-4
clone_size: -
d_call: -
cdr3_aa: CASSLGGQSNTGELFF
cdr3_nt: TGTGCCAGCAGCTTGGGTGGGCAGTCGAACACCGGGGAGCTGTTTTTT

j_call: TRBJ1-4
v_call: TRBV18
clone_size: -
d_call: -
cdr3_aa: CASSPSGANEKLFF
cdr3_nt: TGTGCCAGCTCACCCTCCGGGGCTAATGAAAAACTGTTTTTT